This TCR beta chain was identified during a study of T-cell memory formation after mild COVID-19. This clonotype was picked up a small number of times. What it binds is unknown. Trimming took 7 bases from V and 8 from J; bases not matched to a gene: 6. This CDR3 has 14 amino acids. In germline, CDR1 is DFQATT, CDR2 SNEGSKA (reference sequence). Study conclusions and caveats: Pre-infection memory carried some responding clones, suggesting that cross-reactive memory joined.

Each CDR3 protein is one row after TCRdb ran MiXCR on the 5' RACE reads. The sample has a few hundred thousand distinct CDR3 sequences, roughly 16% seen once. This chain joins TRBV20-1 and TRBJ2-1; 15 bases match TRBD2. Specimen: PBMCs or a T cell subset sorted from them (not recorded which). The receptor comes from a young man who had mild COVID-19 (a few samples of this study predate the infection). Cell type and time point are not known. The CDR3 DNA sequence: TGCAGTGAGGGGACTAGCGGGGGGTACGATGAGCAGTTCTTC. Translated: CSEGTSGGYDEQFF.